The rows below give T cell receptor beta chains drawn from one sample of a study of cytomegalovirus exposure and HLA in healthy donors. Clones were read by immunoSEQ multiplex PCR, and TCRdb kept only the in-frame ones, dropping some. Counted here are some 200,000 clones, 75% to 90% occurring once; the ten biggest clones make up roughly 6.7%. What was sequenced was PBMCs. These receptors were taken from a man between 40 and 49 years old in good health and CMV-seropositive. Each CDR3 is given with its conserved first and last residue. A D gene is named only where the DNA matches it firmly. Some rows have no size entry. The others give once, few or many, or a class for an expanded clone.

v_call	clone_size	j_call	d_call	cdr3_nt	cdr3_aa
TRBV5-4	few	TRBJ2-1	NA	TGTGCCAGCAGGGCAGGGGTCAGTCTCTCCTACAATGAGCAGTTCTTC	CASRAGVSLSYNEQFF
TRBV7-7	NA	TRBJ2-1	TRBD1	TGTGCTAGCAGCTTTTCATCGGACAGGGGAATCCATGAGCAGTTCTTC	CASSFSSDRGIHEQFF
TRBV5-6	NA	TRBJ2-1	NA	TGTGCCAGCACCCGGCAGCAGGGTGAGCAGTTCTTC	CASTRQQGEQFF
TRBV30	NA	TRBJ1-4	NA	TGTGCCTGGAGTCGGGGGGCAGGAGAAAAACTGTTTTTT	CAWSRGAGEKLFF
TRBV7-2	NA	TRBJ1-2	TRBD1	TGTGCCAGCAGCTTAGGGGGACAGGGGAATGGCTACACCTTC	CASSLGGQGNGYTF
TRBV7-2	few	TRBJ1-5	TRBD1	TGTGCCAGCAGCTTAGTAGGGACAGGGGGCAGTGGCAATCAGCCCCAGCATTTT	CASSLVGTGGSGNQPQHF
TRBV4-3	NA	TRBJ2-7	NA	TGCGCCAGCAGCCAAGATACAAGGGAGACCTACGAGCAGTACTTC	CASSQDTRETYEQYF
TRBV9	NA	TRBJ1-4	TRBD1	TGTGCCAGCAGTGATGACAGGGGGGATGAAAAACTGTTTTTT	CASSDDRGDEKLFF
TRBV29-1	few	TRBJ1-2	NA	TGCAGCGCTACGATGGAGGGGGGGTATGGCTACACCTTC	CSATMEGGYGYTF
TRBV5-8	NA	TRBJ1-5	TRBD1	TGTGCCAGCAGCTTCCGGACAGGTCCCAATCAGCCCCAGCATTTT	CASSFRTGPNQPQHF
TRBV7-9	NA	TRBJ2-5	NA	TGTGCCAGCAGCTTAGCGGTAGAGGGAGAGACCCAGTACTTC	CASSLAVEGETQYF